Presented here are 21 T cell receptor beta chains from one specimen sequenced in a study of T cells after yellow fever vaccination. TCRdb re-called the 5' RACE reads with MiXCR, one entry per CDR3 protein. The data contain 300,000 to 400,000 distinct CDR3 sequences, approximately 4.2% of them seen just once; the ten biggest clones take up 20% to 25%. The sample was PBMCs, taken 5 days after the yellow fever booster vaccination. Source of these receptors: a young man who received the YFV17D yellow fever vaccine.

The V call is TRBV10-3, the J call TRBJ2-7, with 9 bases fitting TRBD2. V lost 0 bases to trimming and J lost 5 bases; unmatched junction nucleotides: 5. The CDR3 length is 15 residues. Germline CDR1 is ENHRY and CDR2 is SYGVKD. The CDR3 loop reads CAISESAGGPHEQYF. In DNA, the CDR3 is TGTGCCATCAGTGAGTCCGCGGGGGGGCCCCACGAGCAGTACTTC.

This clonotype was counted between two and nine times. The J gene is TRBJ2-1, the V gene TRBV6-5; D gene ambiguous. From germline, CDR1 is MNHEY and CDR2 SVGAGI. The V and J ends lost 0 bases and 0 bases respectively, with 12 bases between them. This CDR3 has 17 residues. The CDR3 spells CASSYSFQRGSYNEQFF. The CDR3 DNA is TGTGCCAGCAGTTACTCGTTTCAGCGAGGCTCCTACAATGAGCAGTTCTTC.

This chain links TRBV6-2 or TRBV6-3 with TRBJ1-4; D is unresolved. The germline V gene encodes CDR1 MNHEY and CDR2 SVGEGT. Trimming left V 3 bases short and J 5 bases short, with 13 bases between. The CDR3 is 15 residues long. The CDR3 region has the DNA TGTGCCAGCAGTTATTGGGCCGCCCAGAATGAAAAACTGTTTTTT. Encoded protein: CASSYWAAQNEKLFF.

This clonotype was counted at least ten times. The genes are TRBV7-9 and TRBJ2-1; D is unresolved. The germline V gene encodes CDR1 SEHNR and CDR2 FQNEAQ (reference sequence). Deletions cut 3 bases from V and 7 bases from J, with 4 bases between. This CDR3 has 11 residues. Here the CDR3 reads CASSFVNEQFF. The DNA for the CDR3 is TGTGCCAGCAGCTTTGTTAATGAGCAGTTCTTC.

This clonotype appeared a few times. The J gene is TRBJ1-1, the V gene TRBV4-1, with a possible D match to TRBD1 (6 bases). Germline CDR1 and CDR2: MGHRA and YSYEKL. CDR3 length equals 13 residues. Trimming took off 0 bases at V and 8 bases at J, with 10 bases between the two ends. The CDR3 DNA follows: TGCGCCAGCAGCCAAGAAGGACAGACGGAAGCTTTCTTT. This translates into CASSQEGQTEAFF.

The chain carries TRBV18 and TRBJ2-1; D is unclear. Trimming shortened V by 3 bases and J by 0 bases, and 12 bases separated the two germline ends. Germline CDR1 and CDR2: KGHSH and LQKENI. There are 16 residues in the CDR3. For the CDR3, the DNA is TGTGCCAGCTCACCGATAGCCCGAAGCTCCTACAATGAGCAGTTCTTC. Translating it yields CASSPIARSSYNEQFF. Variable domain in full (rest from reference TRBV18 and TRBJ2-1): NAGVMQNPRHLVRRRGQEARLRCSPMKGHSHVYWYRQLPEEGLKFMVYLQKENIIDESGMPKERFSAEFPKEGPSILRIQQVVRGDSAAYFCASSPIARSSYNEQFFGPGTRLTVL.

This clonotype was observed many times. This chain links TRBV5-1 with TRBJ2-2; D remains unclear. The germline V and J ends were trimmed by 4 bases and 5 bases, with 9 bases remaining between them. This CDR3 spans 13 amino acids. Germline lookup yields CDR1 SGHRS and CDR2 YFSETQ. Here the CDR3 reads CASSKDPTGELFF. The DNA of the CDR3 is TGCGCCAGCAGCAAGGACCCGACCGGGGAGCTGTTTTTT.

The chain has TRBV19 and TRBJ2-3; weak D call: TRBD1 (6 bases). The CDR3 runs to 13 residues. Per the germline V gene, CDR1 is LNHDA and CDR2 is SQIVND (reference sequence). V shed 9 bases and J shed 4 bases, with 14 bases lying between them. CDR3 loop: CASGTGSPDTQYF. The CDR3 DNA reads TGTGCCAGCGGTACAGGGAGCCCAGATACGCAGTATTTT.

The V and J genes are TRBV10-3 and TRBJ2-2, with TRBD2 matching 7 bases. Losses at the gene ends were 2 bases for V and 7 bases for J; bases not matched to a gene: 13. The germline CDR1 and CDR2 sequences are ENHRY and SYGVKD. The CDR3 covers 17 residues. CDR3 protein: CAISEGMTAGSSGELFF. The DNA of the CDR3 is TGTGCCATCAGTGAGGGGATGACAGCGGGGTCGAGCGGGGAGCTGTTTTTT.

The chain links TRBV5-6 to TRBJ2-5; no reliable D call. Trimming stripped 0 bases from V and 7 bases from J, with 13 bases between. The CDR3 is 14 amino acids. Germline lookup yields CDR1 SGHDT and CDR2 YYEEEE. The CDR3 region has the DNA TGTGCCAGCAGCTTGGCGGGTTTGGCGGTGACCCAGTACTTC. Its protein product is CASSLAGLAVTQYF. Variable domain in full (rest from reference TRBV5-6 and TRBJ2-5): DAGVTQSPTHLIKTRGQQVTLRCSPKSGHDTVSWYQQALGQGPQFIFQYYEEEERQRGNFPDRFSGHQFPNYSSELNVNALLLGDSALYLCASSLAGLAVTQYFGPGTRLLVL.

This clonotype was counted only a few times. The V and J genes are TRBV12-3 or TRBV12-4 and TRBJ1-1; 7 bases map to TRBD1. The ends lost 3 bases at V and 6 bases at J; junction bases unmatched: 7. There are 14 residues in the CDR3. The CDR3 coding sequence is TGTGCCAGCAGTTTCCATGACAGGGACCCTGAAGCTTTCTTT. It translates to CASSFHDRDPEAFF.

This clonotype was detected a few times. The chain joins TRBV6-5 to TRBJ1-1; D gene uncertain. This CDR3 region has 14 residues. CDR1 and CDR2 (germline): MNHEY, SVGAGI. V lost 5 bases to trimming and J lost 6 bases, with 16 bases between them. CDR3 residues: CASSLNPGPAEAFF. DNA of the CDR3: TGTGCCAGCAGTCTAAACCCCGGGCCCGCTGAAGCTTTCTTT.

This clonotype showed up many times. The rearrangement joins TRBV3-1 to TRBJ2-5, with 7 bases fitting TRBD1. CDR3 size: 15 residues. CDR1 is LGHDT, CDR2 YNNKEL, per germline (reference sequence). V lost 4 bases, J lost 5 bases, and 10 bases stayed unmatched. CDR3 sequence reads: CASSPRTQGGETQYF. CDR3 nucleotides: TGTGCCAGCAGCCCCCGGACTCAAGGGGGCGAGACCCAGTACTTC.

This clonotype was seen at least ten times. Here the CDR3 DNA reads TGCAGTGCTAGAGATCTGGGGGGCGGAGACCAAGAGACCCAGTACTTC. Translation gives CSARDLGGGDQETQYF. J is TRBJ2-5 and V is TRBV20-1; TRBD1 or TRBD2 may be the D gene (6 bases each). The CDR3 contains 16 residues. The V end was cut by 0 bases, the J end by 0 bases, with 14 bases between. The V gene's germline CDR1 is DFQATT and CDR2 SNEGSKA (reference sequence).

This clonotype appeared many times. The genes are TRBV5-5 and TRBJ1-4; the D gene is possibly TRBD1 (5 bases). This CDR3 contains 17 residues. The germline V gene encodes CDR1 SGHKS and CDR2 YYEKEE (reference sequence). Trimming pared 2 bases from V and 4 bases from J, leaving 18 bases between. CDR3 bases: TGTGCCAGCAGCTTCAGGGTGCGGCAGACTAATAATGAAAAACTGTTTTTT. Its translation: CASSFRVRQTNNEKLFF.

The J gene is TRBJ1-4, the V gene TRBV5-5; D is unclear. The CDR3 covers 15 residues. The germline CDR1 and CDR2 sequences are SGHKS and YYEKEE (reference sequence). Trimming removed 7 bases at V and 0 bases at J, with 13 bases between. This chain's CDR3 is CASSRKSATNEKLFF. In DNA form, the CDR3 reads TGTGCCAGCTCTCGTAAGAGTGCAACTAATGAAAAACTGTTTTTT.

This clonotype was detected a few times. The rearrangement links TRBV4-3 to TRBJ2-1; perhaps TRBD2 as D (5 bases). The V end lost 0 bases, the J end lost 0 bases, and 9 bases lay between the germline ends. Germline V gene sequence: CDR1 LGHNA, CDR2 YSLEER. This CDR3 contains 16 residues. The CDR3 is CASSQDLGSSYNEQFF. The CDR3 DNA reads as TGCGCCAGCAGCCAAGATTTAGGGAGCTCCTACAATGAGCAGTTCTTC.

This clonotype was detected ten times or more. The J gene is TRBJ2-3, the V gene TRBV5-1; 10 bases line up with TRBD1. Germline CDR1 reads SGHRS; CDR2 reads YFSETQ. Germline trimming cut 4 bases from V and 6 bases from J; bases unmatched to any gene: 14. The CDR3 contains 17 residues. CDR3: CASSTISGTGVSDTQYF. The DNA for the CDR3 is TGCGCCAGCAGCACTATCTCCGGGACAGGGGTGTCCGATACGCAGTATTTT.

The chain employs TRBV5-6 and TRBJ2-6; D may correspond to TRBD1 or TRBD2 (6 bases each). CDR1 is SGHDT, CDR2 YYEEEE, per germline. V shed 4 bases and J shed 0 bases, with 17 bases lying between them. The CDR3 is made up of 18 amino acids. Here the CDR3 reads CASSPEGGLSSGANVLTF. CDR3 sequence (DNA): TGTGCCAGCAGCCCGGAGGGGGGTTTAAGCTCTGGGGCCAACGTCCTGACTTTC.

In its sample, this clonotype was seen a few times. CDR3 region: CASSLRTPTRYEQYF. The DNA for the CDR3 is TGCGCCAGCAGCTTGCGGACACCCACGAGATACGAGCAGTACTTC. The chain is built from TRBV5-1 and TRBJ2-7, with a possible D match to TRBD1 (5 bases). V was clipped by 1 base and J by 4 bases, with 15 bases between them. This CDR3 has 15 residues. From germline, CDR1 is SGHRS and CDR2 YFSETQ.

The CDR3 DNA sequence: TGTGCCACCAGAGGACAGGAGTCCACAGATACGCAGTATTTT. It codes for CATRGQESTDTQYF. This chain joins TRBV15 and TRBJ2-3; 7 nucleotides align to TRBD1. Looked up from germline, CDR1 is LNHNV and CDR2 is YYDKDF (reference sequence). CDR3 length: 14 residues. V lost 6 bases to trimming and J lost 2 bases; unmatched junction nucleotides: 5.